The rows below give T cell receptor beta chains drawn from one sample of a study of T cells in Graves' hyperthyroidism and ophthalmopathy. TCRdb re-analysed the multiplex PCR reads in MiXCR, keeping a single row per CDR3 protein. The sample lists a few hundred thousand distinct CDR3 sequences; 15% were seen once. Sequenced sample: blood. Receptors originate from a young woman with Graves' hyperthyroidism. Both conserved end residues are part of each CDR3. A D gene is named only where the DNA matches it firmly. Not every row has a clone size; where given, it reads once, few, many or a size class.

D	size	V	J	DNA	CDR3
TRBD1	.	TRBV7-8	TRBJ2-7	TGTGCCAGCAGCCAAACAGGGGGCGCCTACGAGCAGTACTTC	CASSQTGGAYEQYF
.	.	TRBV6-1	TRBJ1-2	TGTGCCAGCAGTCTTCGTAGGGAGGCGGATGGCTACACCTTC	CASSLRREADGYTF
.	many	TRBV27	TRBJ2-5	TGTGCCAGCAGTCAGTCAAGATCCCTCCTTAGGTTCCAAGAGACCCAGTACTTC	CASSQSRSLLRFQETQYF
TRBD1	.	TRBV2	TRBJ2-2	TGTGCCAGCAGCCGGGACAGTTACACCGGGGAGCTGTTTTTT	CASSRDSYTGELFF
.	many	TRBV5-8	TRBJ2-1	TGTGCCAGCAGCTTCGAGTCGTTACGGAACAATGAGCAGTTCTTC	CASSFESLRNNEQFF
TRBD1	many	TRBV5-6	TRBJ1-2	TGTGCCAGCAGCCGCGGACAGGGATTTGGCTACACCTTC	CASSRGQGFGYTF
TRBD2	.	TRBV7-9	TRBJ2-1	TGTGCCAGCAGCGTTAGCGGGGGGGGCGCCTACAATGAGCAGTTCTTC	CASSVSGGGAYNEQFF
TRBD1	few	TRBV25-1	TRBJ1-6	TGTGCCAGCGACAGGGGGCTTAATTCACCCCTCCACTTT	CASDRGLNSPLHF
TRBD2	many	TRBV29-1	TRBJ2-2	TGCAGCGTTGGTCGTCTAGCGGGGAACACCGGGGAGCTGTTTTTT	CSVGRLAGNTGELFF
.	many	TRBV30	TRBJ2-2	TGTGCCTGGAGGGACAGGAACACCGGGGAGCTGTTTTTT	CAWRDRNTGELFF
.	many	TRBV9	TRBJ2-1	TGTGCCAGCAGCGTCAGCAGGGGCAATGAGCAGTTCTTC	CASSVSRGNEQFF
TRBD1	.	TRBV11-2	TRBJ2-7	TGTGCCAGCAGCCCAGAAGAGACAGGGCCCACCTACGAGCAGTACTTC	CASSPEETGPTYEQYF
.	few	TRBV24-1	TRBJ2-5	TGTGCCACCAGTGCGGGGGGGTGGGGACAGGGTCAAGAGACCCAGTACTTC	CATSAGGWGQGQETQYF
.	few	TRBV20-1	TRBJ2-7	TGCAGTGCTAGAGGACAGTACTACGAGCAGTACTTC	CSARGQYYEQYF
TRBD2	few	TRBV29-1	TRBJ2-1	TGCAGCGTTGAACCGGGACTAGCGGGAGAGACTGAGCAGTTCTTC	CSVEPGLAGETEQFF
TRBD2	many	TRBV11-2	TRBJ2-1	TGTGCCAGCAGCTTAGAGGTAGCGGGAGCGAACAATGAGCAGTTCTTC	CASSLEVAGANNEQFF
.	many	TRBV2	TRBJ1-5	TGTGCCAGCACCCAGACAGGCACCAATCAGCCCCAGCATTTT	CASTQTGTNQPQHF
TRBD2	many	TRBV27	TRBJ2-1	TGTGCCAGCAGACTAGCGGTATACAATGAGCAGTTCTTC	CASRLAVYNEQFF
.	many	TRBV7-9	TRBJ2-3	TGTGCCAGCACTAGGTCCTGGAGGACGAGCACAGATACGCAGTATTTT	CASTRSWRTSTDTQYF
TRBD1	.	TRBV5-6	TRBJ1-1	TGTGCCAGCAGCTTGGGACAGGGAGGAAACACTGAAGCTTTCTTT	CASSLGQGGNTEAFF
.	.	TRBV30	TRBJ2-1	TGTGCCTGGAGACCGGGACCCACCCGCGCAAATGAGCAGTTCTTC	CAWRPGPTRANEQFF
.	few	TRBV28	TRBJ1-3	TGTGCCGGCACCAAGTCCGGGTCCTCTGGAAACACCATATATTTT	CAGTKSGSSGNTIYF
TRBD1	.	TRBV20-1	TRBJ1-4	TGCAGTGCTAGAGACCAGGGACAGGGAAATTTAAGGGAAGGGGAAAAACTGTTTTTT	CSARDQGQGNLREGEKLFF
.	.	TRBV7-3	TRBJ2-7	TGTGCCAGCAGCCCCTCGGGCACCTCCTACGAGCAGTACTTC	CASSPSGTSYEQYF
TRBD1	many	TRBV2	TRBJ2-3	TGTGCCAGCAAGGACAGGGGGGTTTTTTCAGATACGCAGTATTTT	CASKDRGVFSDTQYF
TRBD1	many	TRBV7-2	TRBJ2-5	TGTGCCAGCAGCTACAGGACAGGGGGAAGAGAGACCCAGTACTTC	CASSYRTGGRETQYF
.	.	TRBV5-8	TRBJ2-1	TGTGCCAGCAGCTTTGGGCTAATCTACAATGAGCAGTTCTTC	CASSFGLIYNEQFF
.	many	TRBV27	TRBJ2-4	TGTGCCAGCAGCACAACCGGGAAGACCAAAAACATTCAGTACTTC	CASSTTGKTKNIQYF
.	many	TRBV27	TRBJ2-3	TGTGCCAGCAGCCACTACTCGATCGCAAATACGCAGTATTTT	CASSHYSIANTQYF
TRBD2	.	TRBV20-1	TRBJ2-5	TGCAGTGCGCACGGGACTAGCCAAGAGACCCAGTACTTC	CSAHGTSQETQYF
.	.	TRBV3-1	TRBJ2-5	TGTGCCAGCAGCCTGGGACACCCGGACGAGACCCAGTACTTC	CASSLGHPDETQYF
TRBD1	few	TRBV5-6	TRBJ1-2	TGTGCCGGGGGGACAGGGGGACTTTATGGCTACACCTTC	CAGGTGGLYGYTF
.	few	TRBV10-3	TRBJ2-1	TGTGCCATCAGTGACAGGGCCCCCTCCTACAATGAGCAGTTCTTC	CAISDRAPSYNEQFF
TRBD1	few	TRBV5-1	TRBJ1-2	TGCGCCAGCAGCGGGGGGACAGGGACGCACTATGGCTACACCTTC	CASSGGTGTHYGYTF
TRBD1	.	TRBV7-2	TRBJ2-3	TGTGCCAGCAGCGCAAAGAGACAGGGCTGGGCAGATACGCAGTATTTT	CASSAKRQGWADTQYF
TRBD1	.	TRBV5-1	TRBJ2-2	TGCGCCAGCAGCCGGGACAGGGCGTCCGGGGAGCTGTTTTTT	CASSRDRASGELFF
TRBD2	.	TRBV19	TRBJ2-2	TGTGCCAGTAGTATAGATGTAAAGCGGGGCTTCACCGGGGAGCTGTTTTTT	CASSIDVKRGFTGELFF
.	.	TRBV20-1	TRBJ1-5	TGCAGTGCAAGTCCGCGGAACAATCAGCCCCAGCATTTT	CSASPRNNQPQHF
.	.	TRBV10-3	TRBJ2-5	TGTGCCATCAGTGAGGCCGAATGGTACCAAGAGACCCAGTACTTC	CAISEAEWYQETQYF
.	many	TRBV28	TRBJ1-5	TGTGCCAGCAGTTCTGCTTCAGTGGGGGCGCGGCAGCCCCAGCATTTT	CASSSASVGARQPQHF
TRBD1	many	TRBV5-1	TRBJ1-1	TGCGCCAGCAGCTTGGTGACAGGGTACGCCGAAGCTTTCTTT	CASSLVTGYAEAFF
.	.	TRBV27	TRBJ2-2	TGTGCCAGCAGTTTTTTGTCCATAGGCACCGGGGAGCTGTTTTTT	CASSFLSIGTGELFF
.	many	TRBV2	TRBJ1-5	TGTGCCAGCACCAGAACCCAGGGAAGCAATCAGCCCCAGCATTTT	CASTRTQGSNQPQHF
TRBD2	.	TRBV5-1	TRBJ2-5	TGCGCCAGCAGCTCACCGACTAGCGGGAAAGTCGTAGAGACCCAGTACTTC	CASSSPTSGKVVETQYF
.	many	TRBV3-1	TRBJ2-3	TGTGCCAGCAGCCAAGGTGGCGGAAATACGCAGTATTTT	CASSQGGGNTQYF
TRBD2	.	TRBV12-3/TRBV12-4	TRBJ2-1	TGTGCCAGCAGTCCACTCGTGGCGGGAGGGGGTGAGCAGTTCTTC	CASSPLVAGGGEQFF
.	many	TRBV6-2/TRBV6-3	TRBJ2-7	TGTGCCAGCAGTCTGACTAGAAAATACGAGCAGTACTTC	CASSLTRKYEQYF
TRBD2	many	TRBV12-3/TRBV12-4	TRBJ2-1	TGTGCCAGCAGTTACGGGACTAGCGGTTACAATGAGCAGTTCTTC	CASSYGTSGYNEQFF
TRBD1	.	TRBV2	TRBJ1-4	TGTGCCAGCAGGGGACAGGGGTCGACTAATGAAAAACTGTTTTTT	CASRGQGSTNEKLFF
TRBD2	few	TRBV20-1	TRBJ2-7	TGCAGTGCTAGAGCCAGTAGCGGGTTCCCCTACGAGCAGTACTTC	CSARASSGFPYEQYF
TRBD1	once	TRBV16	TRBJ2-5	TGTGCCAGCAGCCAAAACAGGGGAGAGACCCAGTACTTC	CASSQNRGETQYF